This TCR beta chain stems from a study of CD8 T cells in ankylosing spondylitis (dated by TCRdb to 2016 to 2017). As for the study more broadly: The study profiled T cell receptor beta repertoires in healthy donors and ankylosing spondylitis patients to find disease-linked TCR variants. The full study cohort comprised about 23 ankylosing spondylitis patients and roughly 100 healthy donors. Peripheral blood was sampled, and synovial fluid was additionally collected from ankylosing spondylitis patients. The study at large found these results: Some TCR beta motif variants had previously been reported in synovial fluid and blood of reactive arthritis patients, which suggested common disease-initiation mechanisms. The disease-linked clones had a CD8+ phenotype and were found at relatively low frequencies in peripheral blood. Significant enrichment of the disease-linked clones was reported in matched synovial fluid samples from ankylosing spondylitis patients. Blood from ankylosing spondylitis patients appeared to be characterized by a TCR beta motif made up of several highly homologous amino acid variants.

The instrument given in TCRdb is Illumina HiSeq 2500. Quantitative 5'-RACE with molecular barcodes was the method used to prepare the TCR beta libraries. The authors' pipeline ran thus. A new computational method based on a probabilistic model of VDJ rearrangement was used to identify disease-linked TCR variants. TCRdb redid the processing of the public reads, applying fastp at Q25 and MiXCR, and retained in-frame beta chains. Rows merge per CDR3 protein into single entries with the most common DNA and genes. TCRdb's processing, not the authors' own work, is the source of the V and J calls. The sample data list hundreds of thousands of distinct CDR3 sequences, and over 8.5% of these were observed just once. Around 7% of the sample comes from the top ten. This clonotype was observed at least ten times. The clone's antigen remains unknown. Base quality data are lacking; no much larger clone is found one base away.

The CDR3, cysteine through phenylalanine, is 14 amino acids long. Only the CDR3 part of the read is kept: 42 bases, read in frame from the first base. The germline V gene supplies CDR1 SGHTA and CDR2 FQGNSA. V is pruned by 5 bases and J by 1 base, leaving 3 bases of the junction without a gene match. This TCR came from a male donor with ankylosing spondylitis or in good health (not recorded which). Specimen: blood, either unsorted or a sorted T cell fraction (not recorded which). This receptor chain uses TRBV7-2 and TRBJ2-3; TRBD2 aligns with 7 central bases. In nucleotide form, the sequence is TGTGCCAGCAGCAAGGCGGGGGGCACAGATACGCAGTATTTT. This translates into CASSKAGGTDTQYF.